These 2 T cell receptor beta chains were all obtained from the same sample, sequenced in a study of vaccination effects on CD4 cells after COVID-19. This table comes from immunoSEQ multiplex PCR, and its TCRdb copy is limited to in-frame clones, with some not included. Here the sample spans approximately 47,000 clones, roughly two thirds being singletons. Their recognized antigens are unknown. Subsequent to a culture period of approximately 11 days, CD4+ T cells were isolated. Participants received two doses of either the BNT162b2 or mRNA-1273 vaccine. The sample here was CD4+ T cells from PBMCs cultured without peptide, taken after COVID-19 vaccination. These TCRs come from a human donor who received a COVID-19 vaccine.

The chain employs TRBV5-4 and TRBJ1-1, with D possibly being TRBD1 (5 bases). Trimming removed 0 bases at V and 0 bases at J, with 12 bases between. The CDR3 length is 16 residues. Germline loops: CDR1 SGHNT, CDR2 YYREEE (reference sequence). Here the CDR3 DNA reads TGTGCCAGCAGCTTGGTCCCTGGGGGAGTGAACACTGAAGCTTTCTTT. Translating gives CASSLVPGGVNTEAFF.

The chain joins TRBV11-3 to TRBJ2-5; the D gene is possibly TRBD2 (7 bases). This CDR3 spans 15 amino acids. Trimming removed 1 base at V and 4 bases at J, with 13 bases between. Germline CDR1 SGHNT, CDR2 YENEEA. The DNA of the CDR3 is TGTGCCAGCAGCTTAGGCCAGAGGGGGGGAGAGACCCAGTACTTC. It specifies CASSLGQRGGETQYF. Together with reference TRBV11-3 and TRBJ2-5, the CDR3 gives the full variable domain: EAGVVQSPRYKIIEKKQPVAFWCNPISGHNTLYWYLQNLGQGPELLIRYENEEAVDDSQLPKDRFSAERLKGVDSTLKIQPAELGDSAVYLCASSLGQRGGETQYFGPGTRLLVL.